This T cell receptor beta chain is drawn from a study of blood T cell repertoires in COVID-19. Trimming stripped 1 base from V and 4 bases from J, with 14 bases between. The CDR3 runs to 16 residues. Germline V gives CDR1 LGHNA, CDR2 YNFKEQ. This table comes from immunoSEQ multiplex PCR, and its TCRdb copy is limited to in-frame clones, with some not included. The sample contains more than 50,000 clones, roughly 87% of which appear only once. The chain has TRBV4-2 and TRBJ1-5, with a weak D call TRBD1 (5 bases). The TCR was taken from a man in his sixties with active COVID-19. The sequencing sample was made of peripheral blood. CDR3 in amino acids: CASSQATARGNQPQHF. The CDR3 DNA follows: TGTGCCAGCAGCCAAGCGACGGCCCGGGGGAATCAGCCCCAGCATTTT.